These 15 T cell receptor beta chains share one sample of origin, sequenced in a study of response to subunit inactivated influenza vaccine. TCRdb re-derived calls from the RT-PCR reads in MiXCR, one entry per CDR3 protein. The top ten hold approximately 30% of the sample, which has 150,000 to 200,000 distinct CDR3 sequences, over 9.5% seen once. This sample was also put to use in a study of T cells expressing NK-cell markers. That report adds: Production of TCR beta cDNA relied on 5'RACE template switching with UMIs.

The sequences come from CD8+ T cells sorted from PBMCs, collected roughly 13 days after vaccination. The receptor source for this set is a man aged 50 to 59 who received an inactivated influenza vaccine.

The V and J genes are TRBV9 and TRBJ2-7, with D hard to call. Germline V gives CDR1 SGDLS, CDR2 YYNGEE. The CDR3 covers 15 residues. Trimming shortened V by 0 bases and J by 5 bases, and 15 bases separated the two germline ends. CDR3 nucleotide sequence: TGTGCCAGCAGCGTAGGATCCCCCTCATGGGACGAGCAGTACTTC. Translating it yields CASSVGSPSWDEQYF.

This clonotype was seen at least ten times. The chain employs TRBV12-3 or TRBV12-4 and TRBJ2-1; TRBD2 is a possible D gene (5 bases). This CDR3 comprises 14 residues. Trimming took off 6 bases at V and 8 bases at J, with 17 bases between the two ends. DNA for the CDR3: TGTGCCAGCAGGGAAGGAGGCAGTCGGCATGAGCAGTTCTTC. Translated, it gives CASREGGSRHEQFF.

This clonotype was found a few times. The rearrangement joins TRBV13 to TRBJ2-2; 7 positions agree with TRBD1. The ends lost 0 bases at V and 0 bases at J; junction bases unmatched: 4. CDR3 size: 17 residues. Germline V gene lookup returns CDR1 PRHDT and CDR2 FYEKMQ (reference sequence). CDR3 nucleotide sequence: TGTGCCAGCAGCTTAGGCCGAAGGGGGCCGAACACCGGGGAGCTGTTTTTT. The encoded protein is CASSLGRRGPNTGELFF.

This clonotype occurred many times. CDR3 in amino acids: CASSVPSSYGYTF. CDR3 nucleotide sequence: TGTGCCAGCAGCGTCCCAAGCTCCTATGGCTACACCTTC. The chain uses TRBV11-2 and TRBJ1-2; D call uncertain. The CDR3 is made up of 13 amino acids. Germline CDR1 and CDR2: SGHAT and FQNNGV. V shed 5 bases and J shed 4 bases, with 11 bases lying between them.

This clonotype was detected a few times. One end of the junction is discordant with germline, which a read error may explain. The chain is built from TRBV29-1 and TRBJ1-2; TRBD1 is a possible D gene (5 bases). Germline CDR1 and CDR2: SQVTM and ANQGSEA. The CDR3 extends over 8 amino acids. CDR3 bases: TGCAGCGTAAAAAACCAGGGCTTC. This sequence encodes CSVKNQGF.

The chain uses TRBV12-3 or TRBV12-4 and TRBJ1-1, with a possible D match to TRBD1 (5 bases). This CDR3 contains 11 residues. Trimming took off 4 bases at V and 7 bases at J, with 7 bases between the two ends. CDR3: CASSWGGEAFF. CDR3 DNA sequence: TGTGCCAGCAGTTGGGGGGGTGAAGCTTTCTTT.

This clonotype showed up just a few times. The CDR3: CASSHTPSGTGAYEQYF. The CDR3 DNA reads TGCGCCAGCAGCCACACCCCCTCAGGGACAGGAGCCTACGAGCAGTACTTC. The V and J genes are TRBV4-3 and TRBJ2-7, with 8 nucleotides matching TRBD1. This CDR3 spans 17 amino acids. V lost 3 bases to trimming and J lost 2 bases; unmatched junction nucleotides: 12. Germline V gives CDR1 LGHNA, CDR2 YSLEER.

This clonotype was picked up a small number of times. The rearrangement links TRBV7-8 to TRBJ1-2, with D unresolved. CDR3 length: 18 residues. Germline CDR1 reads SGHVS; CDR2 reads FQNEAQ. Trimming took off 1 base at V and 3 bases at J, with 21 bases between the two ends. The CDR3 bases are TGTGCCAGCAGCTTAGATATCCGGGCGCGACCTTTCGACTATGGCTACACCTTC. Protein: CASSLDIRARPFDYGYTF. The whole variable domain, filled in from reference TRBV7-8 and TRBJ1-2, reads GAGVSQSPRYKVAKRGQDVALRCDPISGHVSLFWYQQALGQGPEFLTYFQNEAQLDKSGLPSDRFFAERPEGSVSTLKIQRTQQEDSAVYLCASSLDIRARPFDYGYTFGSGTRLTVV.

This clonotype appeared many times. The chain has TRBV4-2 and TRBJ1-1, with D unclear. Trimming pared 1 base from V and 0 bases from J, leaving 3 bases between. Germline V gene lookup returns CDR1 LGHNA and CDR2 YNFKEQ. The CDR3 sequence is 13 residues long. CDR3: CASSQGVNTEAFF. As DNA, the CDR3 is TGTGCCAGCAGCCAAGGAGTGAACACTGAAGCTTTCTTT.

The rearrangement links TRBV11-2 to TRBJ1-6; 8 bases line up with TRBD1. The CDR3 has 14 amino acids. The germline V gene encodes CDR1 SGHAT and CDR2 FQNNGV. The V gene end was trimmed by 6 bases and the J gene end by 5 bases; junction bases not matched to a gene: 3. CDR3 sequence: CASSNRGNNSPLHF. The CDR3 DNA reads TGTGCCAGCAGTAACAGGGGGAATAATTCACCCCTCCACTTT. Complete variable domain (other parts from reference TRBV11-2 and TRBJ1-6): EAGVAQSPRYKIIEKRQSVAFWCNPISGHATLYWYQQILGQGPKLLIQFQNNGVVDDSQLPKDRFSAERLKGVDSTLKIQPAKLEDSAVYLCASSNRGNNSPLHFGNGTRLTVT.

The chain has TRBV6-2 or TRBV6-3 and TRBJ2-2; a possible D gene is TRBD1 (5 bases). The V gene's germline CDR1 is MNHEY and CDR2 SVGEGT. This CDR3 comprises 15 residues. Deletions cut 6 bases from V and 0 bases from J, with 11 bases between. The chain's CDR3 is CASRNTGTNTGELFF. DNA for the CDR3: TGTGCCAGCAGGAATACAGGAACGAACACCGGGGAGCTGTTTTTT.

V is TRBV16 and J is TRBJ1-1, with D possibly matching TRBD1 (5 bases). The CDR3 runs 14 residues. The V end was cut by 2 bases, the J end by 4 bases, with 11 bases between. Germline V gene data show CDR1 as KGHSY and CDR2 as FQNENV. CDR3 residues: CASSQAGSGTEAFF. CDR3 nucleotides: TGTGCCAGCAGCCAAGCAGGGTCGGGCACTGAAGCTTTCTTT.

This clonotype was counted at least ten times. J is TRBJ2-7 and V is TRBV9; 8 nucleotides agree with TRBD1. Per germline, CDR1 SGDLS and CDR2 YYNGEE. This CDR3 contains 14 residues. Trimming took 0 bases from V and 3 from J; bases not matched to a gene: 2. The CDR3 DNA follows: TGTGCCAGCAGCGTAGGGACAGGGAACTACGAGCAGTACTTC. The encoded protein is CASSVGTGNYEQYF.

The CDR3 DNA follows: TGCGCCAGCAGTGAGACTAGCGGCGGCGCAGATACGCAGTATTTT. This sequence encodes CASSETSGGADTQYF. This chain links TRBV10-2 with TRBJ2-3, with 8 positions matching TRBD2. The V gene end was trimmed by 2 bases and the J gene end by 4 bases; junction bases not matched to a gene: 5. Germline CDR1 WSHSY, CDR2 SAAADI. CDR3 size: 15 residues.

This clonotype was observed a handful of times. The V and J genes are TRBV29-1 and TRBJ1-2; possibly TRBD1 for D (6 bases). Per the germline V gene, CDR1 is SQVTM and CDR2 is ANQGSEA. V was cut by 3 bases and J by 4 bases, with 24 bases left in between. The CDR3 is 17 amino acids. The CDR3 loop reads CSVEGGAVPQGGYGYTF. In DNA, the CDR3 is TGCAGCGTTGAGGGGGGGGCAGTTCCCCAGGGTGGCTATGGCTACACCTTC.